The clone carrying this TCR beta chain occurred a few times. Trimming cost V 5 bases and J 3 bases; bases outside gene matches: 5. This CDR3 is 15 amino acids long. Germline lookup yields CDR1 SGHVS and CDR2 FQNEAQ. The data were taken from a study of blood T cell repertoires in COVID-19. Clones were sequenced by immunoSEQ multiplex PCR, and TCRdb holds only the in-frame ones, with some missing. This sample has just under 150,000 clones, with approximately 90% found just once. The chain joins TRBV7-8 to TRBJ2-5, with 11 bases aligning to TRBD1. This receptor was taken from a human donor in a cohort sampled during active COVID-19. The specimen was peripheral blood. This chain's CDR3 is CASSPPGQGEETQYF. The CDR3 DNA reads as TGTGCCAGCAGCCCTCCGGGACAGGGGGAAGAGACCCAGTACTTC.